This is a list of T cell receptor beta chains from one sample in a study of blood T cell repertoires in COVID-19. Assay used: immunoSEQ multiplex PCR; TCRdb lists only in-frame clones, some missing. The data hold just over 250,000 clones, with around 84% observed a single time. Sequencing used PBMCs or T cells enriched from blood (not recorded which). All receptors derive from a man under 40 with acute COVID-19. Both conserved end residues are trimmed from each CDR3. Each record gives: CDR3 protein, D gene, V gene, J gene. D genes are given only for firm matches.

CDR3 protein: ASSSQGQGGEAF; D gene: TRBD1; V gene: TRBV3-1/TRBV3-2; J gene: TRBJ1-1
CDR3 protein: ASSLDRVDSRGYT; D gene: TRBD1; V gene: TRBV5-1; J gene: TRBJ1-2
CDR3 protein: ASSSGVNTGELF; D gene: NA; V gene: TRBV6-5; J gene: TRBJ2-2
CDR3 protein: ASSQQGAIAEAF; D gene: TRBD1; V gene: TRBV27; J gene: TRBJ1-1
CDR3 protein: ASSIEDSYGYT; D gene: NA; V gene: TRBV19; J gene: TRBJ1-2
CDR3 protein: ASSLIGWGRGLNEKLF; D gene: NA; V gene: TRBV7-2; J gene: TRBJ1-4
CDR3 protein: ASSQDRTSAPDTQY; D gene: TRBD2; V gene: TRBV4-1; J gene: TRBJ2-3
CDR3 protein: ATSRDWPFLGYT; D gene: NA; V gene: TRBV15; J gene: TRBJ1-2
CDR3 protein: ASSQQLANEQF; D gene: NA; V gene: TRBV4-1; J gene: TRBJ2-1
CDR3 protein: ACQPRGDRGTGELF; D gene: TRBD2; V gene: TRBV30; J gene: TRBJ2-2
CDR3 protein: ASSVVASGRSGELF; D gene: TRBD2; V gene: TRBV9; J gene: TRBJ2-2
CDR3 protein: ASSQEAGLGLTDTQY; D gene: TRBD2; V gene: TRBV4-2; J gene: TRBJ2-3
CDR3 protein: ASTSGNSYNEQF; D gene: TRBD2; V gene: TRBV27; J gene: TRBJ2-1
CDR3 protein: ATREDAGNTIY; D gene: NA; V gene: TRBV15; J gene: TRBJ1-3
CDR3 protein: AIREDRNTEAF; D gene: NA; V gene: TRBV10-3; J gene: TRBJ1-1
CDR3 protein: ASSQDRRYTEAF; D gene: NA; V gene: TRBV19; J gene: TRBJ1-1
CDR3 protein: ASSQGMVASGVGRGTDTQY; D gene: TRBD2; V gene: TRBV3-1/TRBV3-2; J gene: TRBJ2-3
CDR3 protein: ASSLRAGENQPQH; D gene: NA; V gene: TRBV7-2; J gene: TRBJ1-5
CDR3 protein: ASSLTVTTNTEAF; D gene: NA; V gene: TRBV7-3; J gene: TRBJ1-1
CDR3 protein: ASRSGTANTEAF; D gene: TRBD1; V gene: TRBV5-1; J gene: TRBJ1-1
CDR3 protein: ASSLGGQANQPQH; D gene: NA; V gene: TRBV28; J gene: TRBJ1-5
CDR3 protein: ASSTGGLTNEKLF; D gene: TRBD1; V gene: TRBV19; J gene: TRBJ1-4
CDR3 protein: ATSRDWQGPELF; D gene: NA; V gene: TRBV15; J gene: TRBJ2-2
CDR3 protein: ASSTRTGASYT; D gene: TRBD1; V gene: TRBV6-5; J gene: TRBJ1-2
CDR3 protein: ASSLEGWFSSGSTDTQY; D gene: TRBD2; V gene: TRBV11-3; J gene: TRBJ2-3
CDR3 protein: ASSQDFTGDEQF; D gene: NA; V gene: TRBV4-3; J gene: TRBJ2-1
CDR3 protein: ASRGHATEAF; D gene: NA; V gene: TRBV6-5; J gene: TRBJ1-1
CDR3 protein: ASSQRTRSYGYT; D gene: NA; V gene: TRBV4-3; J gene: TRBJ1-2
CDR3 protein: SDLTGLGGYT; D gene: TRBD1; V gene: TRBV29-1; J gene: TRBJ1-2
CDR3 protein: ASSFNRDRALYGYT; D gene: TRBD1; V gene: TRBV5-8; J gene: TRBJ1-2
CDR3 protein: ASSSGVGQVPVKTQY; D gene: NA; V gene: TRBV5-1; J gene: TRBJ2-5
CDR3 protein: ASSPYRGENTEAF; D gene: TRBD1; V gene: TRBV28; J gene: TRBJ1-1
CDR3 protein: ASSLRTSGLAGGNEQF; D gene: TRBD2; V gene: TRBV3-1/TRBV3-2; J gene: TRBJ2-1
CDR3 protein: ASSFKTGANEKLF; D gene: NA; V gene: TRBV5-4; J gene: TRBJ1-4
CDR3 protein: ASSPLTGGYNEQF; D gene: TRBD2; V gene: TRBV3-1/TRBV3-2; J gene: TRBJ2-1
CDR3 protein: ASSPTGTSDTQY; D gene: NA; V gene: TRBV5-6; J gene: TRBJ2-3